The 25 T cell receptor beta chains below come from one sample, sequenced in a study of T cells in Graves' hyperthyroidism and ophthalmopathy. TCR beta CDR3 regions were amplified from RNA. During a first-round RT-PCR of the TCR CDR3, the HTBI primer set was used. TCRdb re-derived calls from the multiplex PCR reads in MiXCR, one entry per CDR3 protein. This sample carries almost 600,000 distinct CDR3 sequences, more than 11% of them seen once, and the ten largest clones take roughly 5.5%. The sequenced material came from blood. The receptors here all came from a woman in her thirties with Graves' hyperthyroidism that later progressed to Graves' ophthalmopathy.

The chain links TRBV5-1 to TRBJ2-1; 10 bases match TRBD1. CDR1 is SGHRS and CDR2 is YFSETQ in the germline V gene. The V segment lost 5 bases and the J segment 9 bases; nucleotides outside the gene matches: 5. This CDR3 region has 13 residues. Written as DNA, the CDR3 is TGCGCCAGCAGTAACCGACAGGGGGCTGAGCAGTTCTTC. The encoded protein is CASSNRQGAEQFF.

This clonotype showed up many times. The chain carries TRBV19 and TRBJ1-2; 7 bases align to TRBD1. This CDR3 has 13 residues. Germline V gene data show CDR1 as LNHDA and CDR2 as SQIVND (reference sequence). The V and J ends lost 5 bases and 6 bases, in that order; junction bases with no gene match: 6. The CDR3 reads CASSDGTADGYTF. CDR3 DNA: TGTGCCAGTAGTGATGGGACAGCCGATGGCTACACCTTC.

This clonotype was detected ten times or more. The rearrangement joins TRBV11-2 to TRBJ2-1, with TRBD2 identical over 10 bases. Looked up from germline, CDR1 is SGHAT and CDR2 is FQNNGV. The CDR3 totals 17 residues. The junction had 13 bases not matched to a gene; V was cut back by 5 bases and J by 6 bases. CDR3 sequence reads: CASSRLQGLAGANEQFF. In nucleotides, the CDR3 is TGTGCCAGCAGCCGTCTCCAGGGGCTAGCGGGAGCCAATGAGCAGTTCTTC.

The table lists this clonotype with a few counts. This sequence joins TRBV5-5 and TRBJ1-6; D is unclear. Trimming removed 0 bases from V and 7 bases from J, with 11 bases in between. The CDR3 totals 15 residues. Germline values: CDR1 SGHKS, CDR2 YYEKEE (reference sequence). CDR3 sequence (DNA): TGTGCCAGCAGCTTGGATCGATCTGACAATTCACCCCTCCACTTT. Its translation: CASSLDRSDNSPLHF.

This clonotype was counted ten times or more. V is TRBV12-3 or TRBV12-4 and J is TRBJ2-2; D gene ambiguous. The CDR3 contains 15 residues. V dropped 1 base and J dropped 0 bases, with 6 bases sitting between them. The CDR3 sequence: CASSLDYSNTGELFF. The DNA of the CDR3 is TGTGCCAGCAGTTTAGACTACTCGAACACCGGGGAGCTGTTTTTT.

This clonotype was counted many times. V gene TRBV28 combines with J gene TRBJ2-5, with D possibly matching TRBD2 (5 bases). Germline V CDR1 and CDR2: MDHEN, SYDVKM. Trimming removed 2 bases from V and 4 bases from J, with 11 bases in between. CDR3 length: 14 residues. The DNA for the CDR3 is TGTGCCAGCAGTTTACAGGAGGCGGGAGAGACCCAGTACTTC. It codes for CASSLQEAGETQYF.

This clonotype was counted a few times. The chain employs TRBV5-8 and TRBJ2-7; the D gene is possibly TRBD1 (6 bases). The CDR3 loop spans 14 amino acids. V was clipped by 4 bases and J by 5 bases, with 16 bases between them. Germline-derived CDR1 and CDR2 are SGHTS and YDEGEE. CDR3 sequence reads: CASSLRQVVDEQYF. DNA of the CDR3: TGTGCCAGCAGCCTCAGACAGGTCGTTGACGAGCAGTACTTC.

Of note for this clonotype: A clone one base away is much larger, so this may be a read error. The chain recombines TRBV27 with TRBJ2-5; a possible D gene is TRBD2 (6 bases). CDR1 is MNHEY and CDR2 is SMNVEV in the germline V gene (reference sequence). The CDR3 sequence is 15 residues long. The CDR3 DNA reads TGTGCCAGCAGTCTAGCGAGGGAGTTCTCAGAGACCCGGTACTTC. It yields the protein CASSLAREFSETRYF.

This clonotype occurred many times. The chain uses TRBV7-2 and TRBJ2-2, with TRBD2 matching over 8 bases. This CDR3 is 16 amino acids long. V shed 6 bases, J shed 4 bases, and the junction held 10 bases outside the gene matches. The germline gives CDR1 SGHTA, CDR2 FQGNSA. In DNA, the CDR3 is TGTGCCAGCAGACCCGCCGGGGGGGGGGGCACCGGGGAGCTGTTTTTT. Translating it yields CASRPAGGGGTGELFF.

The CDR3 loop is CASSQGPDGEQFF. For the CDR3, the DNA is TGCGCCAGCAGCCAGGGGCCGGATGGTGAGCAGTTCTTC. The chain has TRBV5-1 and TRBJ2-1, with a weak D call TRBD1 (6 bases). Trimming removed 4 bases from V and 9 bases from J, with 14 bases in between. Germline loops: CDR1 SGHRS, CDR2 YFSETQ. This CDR3 region has 13 residues.

The V call is TRBV11-3, the J call TRBJ2-3, with a tentative D call TRBD2 (5 bases). This CDR3 region has 16 residues. Germline V gives CDR1 SGHNT, CDR2 YENEEA. Between the trimmed V and J ends, which lost 5 bases and 4 bases, there was a span of 19 bases. For the CDR3, the DNA is TGTGCCAGCAGCCAATACCCCGGGAAAAGGGCAGATACGCAGTATTTT. Translating gives CASSQYPGKRADTQYF.

This clonotype was seen only a few times. The rearrangement uses TRBV19 and TRBJ1-1; TRBD1 might be the D (5 bases). Germline V lookup: CDR1 LNHDA, CDR2 SQIVND (reference sequence). The CDR3 loop spans 13 amino acids. Deletions cut 7 bases from V and 8 bases from J, with 17 bases between. CDR3 nucleotide sequence: TGTGCCAGTATAAGGGGCGGGTCGTTGGAAGCTTTCTTT. Residues: CASIRGGSLEAFF.

The chain recombines TRBV19 with TRBJ2-2; TRBD1 matches at 8 bases. Per the germline V gene, CDR1 is LNHDA and CDR2 is SQIVND (reference sequence). The CDR3 is 13 amino acids. Trimming cost V 6 bases and J 9 bases; bases outside gene matches: 6. The CDR3 reads CASRDRARRELFF. In DNA, the CDR3 is TGTGCCAGTAGGGACAGGGCACGTAGGGAGCTGTTTTTT.

As to this clonotype: No conserved phenylalanine or tryptophan ends this CDR3, so it is likely a read error. The J gene is TRBJ1-6, the V gene TRBV2; D is unresolved. CDR1 and CDR2 (germline): SNHLY, FYNNEI. The V end lost 8 bases, the J end lost 0 bases, and 14 bases lay between the germline ends. The CDR3 sequence is 16 residues long. In DNA form, the CDR3 reads TGTGCCAGCTCCTTGATAGCCGGCTCCTATAATTCACCCCTCCACGTT. Protein sequence: CASSLIAGSYNSPLHV.

This clonotype was recorded at least ten times. This chain links TRBV2 with TRBJ2-6; maybe TRBD2 (5 bases). The germline CDR1 and CDR2 sequences are SNHLY and FYNNEI. The CDR3 has 15 amino acids. V lost 6 bases and J 2 bases, leaving 11 bases between the germline ends. The CDR3 bases are TGTGCCAGCAGACTTACCGGGACTGGGGCCAACGTCCTGACTTTC. It translates to CASRLTGTGANVLTF.

This clonotype was observed at least ten times. The V call is TRBV2, the J call TRBJ2-7; unclear D gene. The CDR3 extends over 14 amino acids. Looked up from germline, CDR1 is SNHLY and CDR2 is FYNNEI. V was cut by 5 bases and J by 5 bases, with 16 bases left in between. The CDR3 DNA is TGTGCCAGCAGTACATCCGTGGATGAGAACGAGCAGTACTTC. Its translation: CASSTSVDENEQYF.

This chain connects TRBV9 to TRBJ1-2, with 10 bases lining up with TRBD1. Unmatched junction bases numbered 13, after V lost 3 bases and J lost 5 bases. Germline V lookup: CDR1 SGDLS, CDR2 YYNGEE. The CDR3 runs to 17 residues. The DNA of the CDR3 is TGTGCCAGCAGCGATGGGACAGGGGTCCCCGTATTTTATGGCTACACCTTC. This translates into CASSDGTGVPVFYGYTF.

The CDR3 coding sequence is TGTGCCTGGAGGGATAATGACAGGGTCACCTACGAGCAGTACTTC. Encoded protein: CAWRDNDRVTYEQYF. The rearrangement joins TRBV30 to TRBJ2-7; 7 bases line up with TRBD1. Looked up from germline, CDR1 is GTSNPN and CDR2 is SVGIG (reference sequence). CDR3 length equals 15 residues. The junction had 10 bases not matched to a gene; V was cut back by 3 bases and J by 2 bases.

Regarding this clonotype: A much larger clone lies a single base off, so this may be a read error. The rearrangement links TRBV7-9 to TRBJ2-7; 9 bases map to TRBD1. Germline loops: CDR1 SEHNR, CDR2 FQNEAQ (reference sequence). The CDR3 spans 14 residues. CDR3 sequence reads: CPSSPRDREYEQYF. CDR3 nucleotides: TGTCCCAGCAGCCCGAGGGACAGGGAATACGAGCAGTACTTC.

J is TRBJ2-7 and V is TRBV28, with TRBD1 matching over 10 bases. CDR1 and CDR2 from the germline V gene are MDHEN and SYDVKM. With V trimmed by 6 bases and J by 0 bases, 5 bases remained unmatched. The CDR3 is 15 residues long. This chain's CDR3 is CASSPRQGASYEQYF. CDR3 nucleotides: TGTGCCAGCAGCCCTCGACAGGGGGCCTCCTACGAGCAGTACTTC.

This clonotype was seen repeatedly, ten times or more. The V and J genes are TRBV3-1 and TRBJ1-2, with a tentative D call TRBD1 (5 bases). The germline V gene encodes CDR1 LGHDT and CDR2 YNNKEL (reference sequence). Trimming pared 0 bases from V and 5 bases from J, leaving 13 bases between. The length of the CDR3 is 15 residues. The CDR3 region is CASSQDVGVPYGYTF. The CDR3, as DNA: TGTGCCAGCAGCCAAGATGTGGGGGTACCTTATGGCTACACCTTC.

Ten or more counts support this clonotype. V usage is TRBV2 and J usage is TRBJ1-2, with D perhaps matching TRBD1 (6 bases). Germline CDR1 SNHLY, CDR2 FYNNEI. The CDR3 spans 14 residues. Trimming pared 5 bases from V and 7 bases from J, leaving 17 bases between. In DNA, the CDR3 is TGTGCCAGCAGTTACAGGGATGTAGGTGCTGGCTACACCTTC. Residues: CASSYRDVGAGYTF.

In its sample, this clonotype was seen a few times. The chain employs TRBV19 and TRBJ2-2; TRBD1 might be the D (5 bases). Germline lookup yields CDR1 LNHDA and CDR2 SQIVND (reference sequence). The CDR3 is made up of 16 amino acids. V gave up 7 bases and J gave up 3 bases, with 18 bases separating them. This CDR3 is CASTHRGFRDTGELFF. CDR3 nucleotide sequence: TGTGCCAGTACCCATAGGGGTTTTAGGGACACCGGGGAGCTGTTTTTT.

This clonotype was recorded at least ten times. The chain employs TRBV6-2 or TRBV6-3 and TRBJ2-7; tentatively, D is TRBD1 (6 bases). V gave up 2 bases and J gave up 2 bases, with 16 bases separating them. From germline, CDR1 is MNHEY and CDR2 SVGEGT. The CDR3 totals 16 residues. The CDR3: CASSYPKDRSAYEQYF. CDR3 DNA: TGTGCCAGCAGTTACCCCAAGGACAGATCCGCCTACGAGCAGTACTTC.

Many counts were recorded for this clonotype. The rearrangement joins TRBV27 to TRBJ2-3; 12 bases align to TRBD2. The CDR3 spans 17 residues. Germline CDR1 reads MNHEY; CDR2 reads SMNVEV (reference sequence). The junction had 9 bases not matched to a gene; V was cut back by 2 bases and J by 6 bases. CDR3 nucleotides: TGTGCCAGCAGTTTAGATCTAGCGGGAGGGCCGGCGGATACGCAGTATTTT. Amino acid sequence: CASSLDLAGGPADTQYF.